The entry that follows covers one T cell receptor (beta chain) sequence. What it recognizes is unknown. Amplified TCR beta CDR3 regions derived from RNA transcripts. Using the HTBI primer set, a first-round RT-PCR was run on the TCR CDR3. TCRdb reanalysed the multiplex PCR reads using MiXCR and keeps one entry per CDR3 protein. The sample gives over 250,000 distinct CDR3 sequences, approximately 14% of which show up once; 30% to 35% is in the top ten. The data derive from a study of T cells in Graves' hyperthyroidism and ophthalmopathy. Study-level background: The blood sample was taken at first diagnosis, before treatment began. Study-level points and caveats: Most expanded thyroid clonotypes above 0.001 recurred in blood.

V was clipped by 4 bases and J by 0 bases, with 10 bases between them. Germline V lookup: CDR1 SEHNR, CDR2 FQNEAQ (reference sequence). The CDR3 runs to 15 residues. Uncontrolled infection, other autoimmune disease, pregnancy or lactation barred patients from enrollment. 9.5 to 10 ml fresh peripheral blood yielded the PBMCs. V gene TRBV7-9 combines with J gene TRBJ1-5, with a tentative D call TRBD1 (5 bases). This clonotype was sampled from a woman in her forties with Graves' ophthalmopathy. The sequenced material came from blood. CDR3 region: CASSSAGGSNQPQHF. The CDR3 DNA reads as TGTGCCAGCAGCTCGGCTGGGGGTAGCAATCAGCCCCAGCATTTT.